Sequencing of this TCR beta chain was carried out in a study of T cell repertoires in cytomegalovirus infection (dated by TCRdb to about 2019). In terms of the full investigation: Alongside well-studied HLA-B-restricted epitopes, the peptide stimulations were aimed at recently identified HLA-C-restricted CMV epitopes, whose presentation resists viral immunomodulation. Donor HLA type was relevant to the analysis, because carriage of CMV infection together with the matching HLA type was indicated by public TCR beta signatures.

The investigation overall reported the following: The ex vivo response was dominated by HLA-C-restricted CMV-specific TCR beta clonotypes, which also provided the single most frequent clonotype in two of eight donors. Cumulative frequency of public TCR beta family members discriminated carriers of CMV infection plus the relevant HLA type in this cohort and an independent approximately 360-donor cohort.

A few counts support this clonotype. It has no known antigen specificity. The input lacks base qualities; no much larger clone sits a single base away. TCRdb shows the sequencer as Illumina HiSeq 1500. TCRdb trimmed public reads at Q25 via fastp, called clones via MiXCR and kept in-frame beta chains. CDR3 protein duplicates are merged, each entry listing the most common genes and DNA. The sample records 750,000 to 950,000 distinct CDR3 sequences, almost 30% of which are singletons. The ten largest clonotypes hold under 15% of the sample. Compared with germline, V lacks 5 bases and J lacks 8 bases; bases without a gene match: 16. There are 17 amino acids in the CDR3, from cysteine to phenylalanine inclusive. The sequence is cut down to CDR3 DNA, 51 bases in frame from base 1. Looking up the germline V gene yields CDR1 SGHTA and CDR2 FQGNSA. The treatment or condition label for this specimen denotes: in vitro stimulation with specific CMV peptide epitopes to enrich CMV-specific T cells.

This receptor was taken from a human donor in good health (CMV status not recorded). Some clones in this sample may be carry-over from other donors' samples. Here the sequenced sample was cultured CD8+ T cells from PBMCs, taken from culture after CMV antigen stimulation. Recombination connected TRBV7-2 to TRBJ2-4; a stretch of 9 junction bases matches TRBD1. The bases read TGTGCCAGCAGCGCCAGACTACAGGGGGCGCTTGGGGACATTCAGTACTTC. It codes for CASSARLQGALGDIQYF.